Below, 23 T cell receptor beta chains from the same sample are listed, as sequenced in a study of cytomegalovirus exposure and HLA in healthy donors. Method: immunoSEQ multiplex PCR; TCRdb's copy keeps in-frame clones and lacks some. The data contain about 72,000 clones, less than 95% of them singletons. Sequenced: PBMCs. Receptor source: a young woman in good health and CMV-seropositive.

The rearrangement joins TRBV5-6 to TRBJ1-2, with D perhaps TRBD1 (6 bases). This CDR3 contains 13 residues. The germline gives CDR1 SGHDT, CDR2 YYEEEE. The V end lost 4 bases, the J end lost 5 bases, and 12 bases lay between the germline ends. The CDR3 region is CASSRGGGYGYTF. In nucleotides, the CDR3 is TGTGCCAGCAGCAGGGGAGGGGGGTATGGCTACACCTTC.

The CDR3 nucleotides are TGCGCCAGCAGCTCCGGGACTAGCGGGATCAATGAGCAGTTCTTC. It yields the protein CASSSGTSGINEQFF. V usage is TRBV4-1 and J usage is TRBJ2-1; TRBD2 agrees at 13 bases. In germline, CDR1 is MGHRA, CDR2 YSYEKL. The CDR3 has 15 residues. Losses at the gene ends were 5 bases for V and 6 bases for J; bases not matched to a gene: 4.

V usage is TRBV7-9 and J usage is TRBJ2-4; 11 bases are shared with TRBD1. The CDR3 runs to 16 residues. In germline, CDR1 is SEHNR, CDR2 FQNEAQ (reference sequence). The V segment lost 5 bases and the J segment 5 bases; nucleotides outside the gene matches: 8. The CDR3 region has the DNA TGTGCCAGCAGCGCTGGGGACAGGGGGTACGAAAACATTCAGTACTTC. It is translated as CASSAGDRGYENIQYF. The full variable domain, rest sourced from reference TRBV7-9 and TRBJ2-4, is DTGVSQNPRHKITKRGQNVTFRCDPISEHNRLYWYRQTLGQGPEFLTYFQNEAQLEKSRLLSDRFSAERPKGSFSTLEIQRTEQGDSAMYLCASSAGDRGYENIQYFGAGTRLSVL.

The V and J genes are TRBV25-1 and TRBJ2-3; TRBD2 aligns across 8 bases. Trimming cost V 1 base and J 1 base; bases outside gene matches: 4. Germline V gene lookup returns CDR1 MGHDK and CDR2 SYGVNS. The CDR3 sequence is 16 residues long. This CDR3 is CASSEWGSGGTDTQYF. The DNA for the CDR3 is TGTGCCAGCAGTGAATGGGGTAGCGGGGGCACAGATACGCAGTATTTT.

The chain combines TRBV7-9 with TRBJ1-6; maybe TRBD1 (5 bases). The V gene lost 7 bases and the J gene lost 5 bases, with 18 bases spanning the gap. The CDR3 has 16 residues. Germline values: CDR1 SEHNR, CDR2 FQNEAQ (reference sequence). For the CDR3, the DNA is TGTGCCAGCACCTCTGGCCCCGGACATGATAATTCACCCCTCCACTTT. Its protein product is CASTSGPGHDNSPLHF.

J is TRBJ2-5 and V is TRBV5-1; D possibly corresponds to TRBD2 (6 bases). The CDR3 sequence is 14 residues long. Germline loops: CDR1 SGHRS, CDR2 YFSETQ. V gave up 3 bases and J gave up 3 bases, with 12 bases separating them. Here the CDR3 DNA reads TGCGCCAGCAGCTGGGGGACTGGAGAAGAGACCCAGTACTTC. As protein: CASSWGTGEETQYF.

On this clone itself: Since no conserved phenylalanine or tryptophan closes the CDR3, a read error is the likely cause. The DNA is left out, because the CDR3 cannot be placed on it with certainty; the CDR3 is given as TCRdb lists it. CDR3 amino acids: CASSQLLCGGAL. The chain joins TRBV23-1 to TRBJ2-4; TRBD2, the table's D call, was not compared with the DNA. TRBV23-1 is given ORF status, its function remaining uncertain. The CDR3 is 12 residues long, counting both termini.

V gene TRBV19 combines with J gene TRBJ1-2; no clear D gene. Trimming removed 3 bases from V and 3 bases from J, with 20 bases in between. The length of the CDR3 is 17 residues. Germline loops: CDR1 LNHDA, CDR2 SQIVND (reference sequence). In DNA form, the CDR3 reads TGTGCCAGTAGTATCGAGTCTGGGGAGGCTCTGGACTATGGCTACACCTTC. The encoded protein is CASSIESGEALDYGYTF.

The rearrangement links TRBV9 to TRBJ1-1; possible D gene TRBD1, 5 bases. This CDR3 has 15 residues. The V gene lost 4 bases and the J gene lost 3 bases, with 16 bases spanning the gap. CDR1 and CDR2 (germline): SGDLS, YYNGEE. CDR3 residues: CASSPWGGADTEAFF. The CDR3 DNA sequence: TGTGCCAGCAGCCCATGGGGGGGAGCTGACACTGAAGCTTTCTTT.

This chain connects TRBV29-1 to TRBJ2-7; 12 bases are a match to TRBD1. The germline gives CDR1 SQVTM, CDR2 ANQGSEA. This CDR3 region has 14 residues. V lost 6 bases and J lost 2; bases outside the gene matches: 5. CDR3 DNA sequence: TGCAGCGTCCGGGACAGGGGGCTGCCCTACGAGCAGTACTTC. This translates into CSVRDRGLPYEQYF.

V gene TRBV9 combines with J gene TRBJ2-7, with a possible D match to TRBD1 (6 bases). This CDR3 spans 16 amino acids. Looked up from germline, CDR1 is SGDLS and CDR2 is YYNGEE. Trimming pared 0 bases from V and 0 bases from J, leaving 13 bases between. The CDR3 DNA reads as TGTGCCAGCAGCGTAGACCGATGGGACAACTCCTACGAGCAGTACTTC. Amino acids: CASSVDRWDNSYEQYF.

Many counts were recorded for this clone. Written as DNA, the CDR3 is TGTGCCAGCAGAGGAACAGGGCTAGAAGCTTTCTTT. Amino acids: CASRGTGLEAFF. V usage is TRBV25-1 and J usage is TRBJ1-1, with D possibly being TRBD1 (6 bases). Trimming took off 6 bases at V and 8 bases at J, with 13 bases between the two ends. The CDR3 is made up of 12 amino acids. CDR1 MGHDK and CDR2 SYGVNS come from the germline V gene.

The chain employs TRBV5-1 and TRBJ2-2; 8 nucleotides line up with TRBD2. The CDR3 is made up of 14 amino acids. J gave up 2 bases and V 8 bases, and 5 bases lay outside the gene matches. The germline gives CDR1 SGHRS, CDR2 YFSETQ. CDR3 bases: TGCGCCAGTTCGGGGGGGTTTAACACCGGGGAGCTGTTTTTT. Translating it yields CASSGGFNTGELFF.

The chain carries TRBV6-5 and TRBJ2-3; 10 bases align to TRBD2. This CDR3 has 14 residues. The J segment lost 4 bases and the V segment lost 6 bases, leaving 4 bases of the junction unmatched. Per germline, CDR1 MNHEY and CDR2 SVGAGI. CDR3 region: CASRDGTSADTQYF. The CDR3 DNA reads TGTGCCAGCAGGGACGGGACTAGCGCAGATACGCAGTATTTT.

The chain links TRBV7-2 to TRBJ2-7, with D possibly matching TRBD2 (7 bases). Per the germline V gene, CDR1 is SGHTA and CDR2 is FQGNSA. This CDR3 spans 15 amino acids. V was trimmed by 3 bases and J by 3 bases, leaving 15 bases between them. In DNA, the CDR3 is TGTGCCAGCAGCTTCGATTCGGGGGGCGGCTACGAGCAGTACTTC. Translation gives CASSFDSGGGYEQYF. The whole variable domain, filled in from reference TRBV7-2 and TRBJ2-7, reads GAGVSQSPSNKVTEKGKDVELRCDPISGHTALYWYRQSLGQGLEFLIYFQGNSAPDKSGLPSDRFSAERTGGSVSTLTIQRTQQEDSAVYLCASSFDSGGGYEQYFGPGTRLTVT.

The rearrangement uses TRBV7-2 and TRBJ2-7; D is unresolved. The germline CDR1 and CDR2 sequences are SGHTA and FQGNSA. The germline V and J ends were trimmed by 6 bases and 2 bases, with 17 bases remaining between them. The CDR3 is 15 amino acids. The CDR3 spells CASSPIFGGAYEQYF. The CDR3 DNA reads as TGTGCCAGCAGTCCTATCTTTGGCGGAGCCTACGAGCAGTACTTC.

The gene calls are TRBV11-3 and TRBJ1-2; D remains unclear. This CDR3 comprises 13 residues. CDR1 is SGHNT, CDR2 YENEEA, per germline. V was cut by 0 bases and J by 4 bases, with 6 bases left in between. CDR3 sequence reads: CASSLDGVYGYTF. CDR3 DNA sequence: TGTGCCAGCAGCTTAGACGGGGTCTATGGCTACACCTTC.

V is TRBV30 and J is TRBJ2-3, with D perhaps matching TRBD2 (7 bases). Trimming left V 4 bases short and J 4 bases short, with 18 bases between. Germline lookup yields CDR1 GTSNPN and CDR2 SVGIG (reference sequence). The CDR3 is 15 amino acids. The CDR3 nucleotides are TGTGCCTGGACCCTTCGAGGGGGGGTCGCAGATACGCAGTATTTT. This codes for CAWTLRGGVADTQYF.

The chain uses TRBV6-1 and TRBJ2-7; TRBD2 agrees at 10 bases. The trim removed 7 bases at V and 9 bases at J, leaving 9 bases unmatched. This CDR3 is 13 amino acids long. CDR1 and CDR2 from the germline V gene are MNHNS and SASEGT. As DNA, the CDR3 is TGTGCCAGCACAACTAGCGGGGATGACAGGCAGTACTTC. Protein sequence: CASTTSGDDRQYF.

This chain links TRBV9 with TRBJ1-4, with D maybe TRBD1 (5 bases). This CDR3 comprises 15 residues. Per germline, CDR1 SGDLS and CDR2 YYNGEE. The germline V and J ends were trimmed by 2 bases and 7 bases, with 15 bases remaining between them. Here the CDR3 DNA reads TGTGCCAGCAGCGTCAGAATAGGACAAGCTGAAAAACTGTTTTTT. It is translated as CASSVRIGQAEKLFF.

The V gene is TRBV2, the J gene TRBJ2-7, with D maybe TRBD2 (6 bases). This CDR3 has 13 residues. In germline, CDR1 is SNHLY, CDR2 FYNNEI. The CDR3 DNA is TGTGCGCAGCTCACGGGGGTCTCCTACGAGCAGTACTTC. Residues: CAQLTGVSYEQYF.

The rearrangement links TRBV5-4 to TRBJ1-6; 7 nucleotides line up with TRBD1. Germline-derived CDR1 and CDR2 are SGHNT and YYREEE (reference sequence). With V trimmed by 0 bases and J by 6 bases, 3 bases remained unmatched. The CDR3 is 15 amino acids. CDR3 amino acids: CASSLEGTVNSPLHF. CDR3 DNA sequence: TGTGCCAGCAGCTTGGAGGGGACAGTTAATTCACCCCTCCACTTT.

This chain links TRBV12-2 with TRBJ1-1; the tabulated D call, TRBD1, remains unverified against the DNA. TRBV12-2 is a recognized pseudogene. This CDR3 spans 14 amino acids. The CDR3 here is CASRWDNSCAEAFF. CDR3 sequence (DNA): TGTGCAAGTCGCTGGGACAACTCTTGCGCTGAAGCTTTCTTT.